A single sample gave rise to the 4 T cell receptor beta chains below, sequenced in a study of OX40 agonist ivuxolimab in advanced cancers. Profiled with immunoSEQ multiplex PCR; TCRdb holds only in-frame clones, not every one. Of about 99,000 clones in the sample, approximately 94% are singletons; the top ten hold 2% to 2.5%. The sequenced sample was CD4+ or CD8+ T cells sorted from blood, obtained in a trial of the OX40 agonist ivuxolimab. Receptors were obtained from an adult with an advanced solid tumor such as melanoma, head and neck, liver or kidney cancer.

This rearrangement joins TRBV7-3 to TRBJ2-3, with D tentatively TRBD2 (6 bases). Germline V gives CDR1 SGHTA, CDR2 FQGTGA. The CDR3 consists of 16 residues. Deletions cut 5 bases from V and 0 bases from J, with 15 bases between. The CDR3 DNA sequence: TGTGCCAGCAGCCATCCGGTAGGGACTAGCACAGATACGCAGTATTTT. Protein product: CASSHPVGTSTDTQYF.

V usage is TRBV11-2 and J usage is TRBJ2-1, with TRBD2 identical over 8 bases. Trimming cost V 1 base and J 1 base; bases outside gene matches: 0. CDR3 length equals 15 residues. From germline, CDR1 is SGHAT and CDR2 FQNNGV. The CDR3 reads CASSLVAGSYNEQFF. CDR3 nucleotide sequence: TGTGCCAGCAGCTTAGTAGCGGGGTCCTACAATGAGCAGTTCTTC.

CDR3 region: CASSQDRYADGYEQYF. DNA of the CDR3: TGCGCCAGCAGCCAAGATCGGTACGCCGACGGCTACGAGCAGTACTTC. The rearrangement links TRBV4-3 to TRBJ2-7; the D is unclear. The germline CDR1 and CDR2 sequences are LGHNA and YSLEER. The CDR3 loop spans 16 amino acids. With 0 bases removed from V and 3 bases from J, the gap between germline ends came to 15 bases.

The chain employs TRBV11-2 and TRBJ2-5; tentatively, D is TRBD1 (6 bases). From germline, CDR1 is SGHAT and CDR2 FQNNGV. V was shortened by 3 bases and J by 1 base, with 9 bases between the two germline ends. The CDR3 totals 14 residues. The CDR3 loop is CASSFGQIQETQYF. CDR3 DNA sequence: TGTGCCAGCAGCTTTGGACAGATCCAAGAGACCCAGTACTTC.